This TCR beta chain was sequenced in a study of T cells in localized non-small cell lung cancer. Findings of the study overall: The highest T cell clonality was in uninvolved adjacent lung, above tumor. Longer overall survival was linked to higher blood T cell density. Only one tumor region was sequenced, so heterogeneity remains possible. The study detected a median around 61 of the top 100 tumor clones in adjacent lung.

Comment on this clone: What it binds is unknown.

Using immunoSEQ multiplex PCR, the repertoire was profiled, and TCRdb retains in-frame clones only, with some absent. The data show around 30,000 clones, with less than 95% seen just once and 28% held by the top ten. The length of the CDR3 is 13 residues. Trimming removed 9 bases at V and 7 bases at J, with 15 bases between. Germline CDR1 LNHDA, CDR2 SQIVND (reference sequence). The genes are TRBV19 and TRBJ1-4, with a tentative D call TRBD1 (6 bases). Here the sequenced sample was peripheral blood, taken before any cancer treatment. This clonotype was obtained from a female donor older than 55 with stage I lung adenocarcinoma. CDR3 in DNA: TGTGCCAGCGGGGGGGGCTTAGTTGAAAAACTGTTTTTT. Its translation: CASGGGLVEKLFF. Full variable domain (outside the CDR3, taken from reference TRBV19 and TRBJ1-4): DGGITQSPKYLFRKEGQNVTLSCEQNLNHDAMYWYRQDPGQGLRLIYYSQIVNDFQKGDIAEGYSVSREKKESFPLTVTSAQKNPTAFYLCASGGGLVEKLFFGSGTQLSVL.